This T cell receptor beta chain was retrieved from a study of blood T cell repertoires in COVID-19. Study-wide background: Spain, Italy and the United States supplied samples that represented acute and convalescent COVID-19.

In the original processing: The authors estimated nucleated cell counts from reference gene primer amplification. Only in-frame clones appear in the TCRdb table, and some are missing; sequencing was by immunoSEQ multiplex PCR. V, J and clone size reflect that table, while D and trimming were determined from the DNA. The sample lists about 130,000 clones; around nine tenths were seen once. The count of this clone is one. The TCR comes from a woman in her sixties or seventies with COVID-19, enrolled during active disease. Sequenced material: peripheral blood.

The CDR3 sequence: CASSLAAGVFYEQYF. CDR3 nucleotide sequence: TGTGCCAGCAGCTTGGCGGCAGGGGTTTTCTACGAGCAGTACTTC. The rearrangement links TRBV5-8 to TRBJ2-7; tentative D call: TRBD1 (6 bases). This CDR3 comprises 15 residues. V gave up 0 bases and J gave up 3 bases, with 13 bases separating them. The germline V gene encodes CDR1 SGHTS and CDR2 YDEGEE.